These T cell receptor beta chains were read from a single sample in a study of blood T cell repertoires in COVID-19. Method: immunoSEQ multiplex PCR; TCRdb's copy keeps in-frame clones and lacks some. In the table there are around 240,000 clones, approximately 82% of which are singletons. Material: peripheral blood. The receptor source for this set is a woman aged 35 to 49 who had recovered from COVID-19. Both conserved end residues are part of each CDR3. The D gene is left open where the match is weak. The size field is filled for only some rows; it gives once, few, many or a size class.

V: TRBV6-5; size: NA; J: TRBJ1-1; D: TRBD1; length: 14; CDR3: CASSRTGQNTEAFF; DNA: TGTGCCAGCAGCCGGACAGGACAGAACACTGAAGCTTTCTTT
V: TRBV7-9; size: NA; J: TRBJ1-1; D: TRBD1; length: 14; CDR3: CASSQGQGNTEAFF; DNA: TGTGCCAGCAGTCAAGGACAGGGGAACACTGAAGCTTTCTTT
V: TRBV30; size: NA; J: TRBJ2-7; D: NA; length: 12; CDR3: CASRTAPYEQYF; DNA: TGTGCCTCAAGGACAGCACCCTACGAGCAGTACTTC
V: TRBV7-6; size: NA; J: TRBJ2-2; D: NA; length: 16; CDR3: CASSSRLGSDTGELFF; DNA: TGTGCCAGCAGCTCGAGACTAGGTTCTGACACCGGGGAGCTGTTTTTT
V: TRBV19; size: NA; J: TRBJ1-2; D: TRBD1; length: 17; CDR3: CASSIRIASGQSRGYTF; DNA: TGTGCCAGTAGTATAAGAATTGCTTCGGGACAGTCCCGGGGCTACACCTTC
V: TRBV19; size: NA; J: TRBJ2-1; D: NA; length: 16; CDR3: CASSISGRAVYNEQFF; DNA: TGTGCCAGTAGTATATCTGGTCGAGCGGTGTACAATGAGCAGTTCTTC
V: TRBV6-6; size: NA; J: TRBJ1-2; D: TRBD1; length: 12; CDR3: CASRTTGDGYTF; DNA: TGTGCCAGCAGGACGACAGGGGATGGCTACACCTTC
V: TRBV30; size: NA; J: TRBJ1-2; D: NA; length: 13; CDR3: CAWSTFDSYGYTF; DNA: TGTGCCTGGAGTACCTTCGACAGCTATGGCTACACCTTC
V: TRBV6-5; size: NA; J: TRBJ1-3; D: NA; length: 16; CDR3: CASSYSQGHSGNTIYF; DNA: TGTGCCAGCAGTTACAGCCAGGGACACTCTGGAAACACCATATATTTT
V: TRBV2; size: few; J: TRBJ2-4; D: TRBD1; length: 22; CDR3: CASRGDRLFTLSKELAKNIQYF; DNA: TGTGCCAGCAGGGGGGACAGGTTATTCACATTATCAAAGGAGCTAGCCAAAAACATTCAGTACTTC
V: TRBV29-1; size: few; J: TRBJ2-5; D: NA; length: 16; CDR3: CSPVLQTRENAETQYF; DNA: TGCAGCCCAGTCTTACAGACCCGGGAAAACGCAGAGACCCAGTACTTC
V: TRBV4-2; size: NA; J: TRBJ1-2; D: NA; length: 13; CDR3: CASSHGTEYGYTF; DNA: TGTGCCAGCAGCCACGGGACTGAGTATGGCTACACCTTC
V: TRBV19; size: once; J: TRBJ1-4; D: TRBD1; length: 15; CDR3: CASSSDRAANEKLFF; DNA: TGTGCCAGTAGTAGCGACAGGGCCGCTAATGAAAAACTGTTTTTT
V: TRBV10-3; size: NA; J: TRBJ1-2; D: NA; length: 12; CDR3: CAISDRGDGYTF; DNA: TGTGCCATCAGTGACAGGGGTGATGGCTACACCTTC
V: TRBV2; size: NA; J: TRBJ1-5; D: NA; length: 15; CDR3: CASRSTGNSNQPQHF; DNA: TGTGCCAGCCGTAGCACAGGGAATAGCAATCAGCCCCAGCATTTT
V: TRBV20-1; size: NA; J: TRBJ1-5; D: NA; length: 11; CDR3: CSASSGVAQHF; DNA: TGCAGTGCTAGCTCAGGGGTAGCCCAGCATTTT
V: TRBV19; size: few; J: TRBJ1-2; D: NA; length: 13; CDR3: CASSPLANYGYTF; DNA: TGTGCCAGTAGTCCCCTCGCTAACTATGGCTACACCTTC
V: TRBV12-5; size: NA; J: TRBJ2-1; D: NA; length: 20; CDR3: CASGLVNPVLSPRVRGEQFF; DNA: TGTGCTAGTGGTTTGGTAAATCCCGTACTTAGCCCACGAGTTAGGGGTGAGCAGTTCTTC
V: TRBV7-2; size: NA; J: TRBJ1-1; D: NA; length: 13; CDR3: CASSFFRNTEAFF; DNA: TGTGCCAGCAGTTTTTTCAGGAACACTGAAGCTTTCTTT
V: TRBV13; size: NA; J: TRBJ2-3; D: NA; length: 12; CDR3: CASSPLADTQYF; DNA: TGTGCCAGCAGCCCCCTTGCAGATACGCAGTATTTT
V: TRBV3-1/TRBV3-2; size: NA; J: TRBJ2-5; D: TRBD2; length: 16; CDR3: CASSRGLAGGQETQYF; DNA: TGTGCCAGCAGCCGAGGACTAGCGGGGGGGCAAGAGACCCAGTACTTC
V: TRBV7-2; size: NA; J: TRBJ2-7; D: TRBD2; length: 15; CDR3: CASSFRIAGPYEQYF; DNA: TGTGCCAGCAGCTTTCGGATAGCGGGGCCCTACGAGCAGTACTTC
V: TRBV4-3; size: once; J: TRBJ2-2; D: TRBD1; length: 16; CDR3: CASSQEQGAWTGELFF; DNA: TGCGCCAGCAGCCAAGAACAGGGGGCTTGGACCGGGGAGCTGTTTTTT
V: TRBV11-2; size: NA; J: TRBJ1-1; D: TRBD1; length: 14; CDR3: CASSPTGGPTEAFF; DNA: TGTGCCAGCAGCCCGACAGGGGGACCCACTGAAGCTTTCTTT
V: TRBV6-1; size: NA; J: TRBJ2-7; D: NA; length: 15; CDR3: CASSEANIATYEQYF; DNA: TGTGCCAGCAGTGAAGCCAACATAGCGACCTACGAGCAGTACTTC
V: TRBV6-5; size: NA; J: TRBJ1-1; D: NA; length: 16; CDR3: CASSYSTDSMNTEAFF; DNA: TGTGCCAGCAGTTACTCGACGGACAGCATGAACACTGAAGCTTTCTTT
V: TRBV10-3; size: NA; J: TRBJ1-1; D: NA; length: 14; CDR3: CAISAAGINTEAFF; DNA: TGTGCCATCAGTGCCGCGGGGATAAACACTGAAGCTTTCTTT